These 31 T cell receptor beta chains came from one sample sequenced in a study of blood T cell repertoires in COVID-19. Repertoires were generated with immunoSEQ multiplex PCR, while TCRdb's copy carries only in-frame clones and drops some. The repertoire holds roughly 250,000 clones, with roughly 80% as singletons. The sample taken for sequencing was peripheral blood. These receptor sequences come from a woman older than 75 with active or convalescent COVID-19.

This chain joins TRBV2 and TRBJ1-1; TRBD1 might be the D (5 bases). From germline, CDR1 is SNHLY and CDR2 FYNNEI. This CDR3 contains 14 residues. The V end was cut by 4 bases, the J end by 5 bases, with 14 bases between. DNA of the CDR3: TGTGCCAGCAGTGCCCTGGACACGCGTACTGAAGCTTTCTTT. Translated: CASSALDTRTEAFF.

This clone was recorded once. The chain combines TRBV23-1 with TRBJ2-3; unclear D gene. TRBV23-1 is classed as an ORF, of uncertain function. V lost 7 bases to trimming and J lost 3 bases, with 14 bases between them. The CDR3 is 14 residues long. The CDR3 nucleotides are TGCGCCAGCAATACACCTTGCAGGACAGATACGCAGTATTTT. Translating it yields CASNTPCRTDTQYF.

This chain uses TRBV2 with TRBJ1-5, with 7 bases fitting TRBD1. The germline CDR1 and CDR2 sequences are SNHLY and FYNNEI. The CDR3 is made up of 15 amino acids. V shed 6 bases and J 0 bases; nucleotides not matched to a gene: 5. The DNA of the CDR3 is TGTGCCAGCAGAGAACAGGGGACTAGCAATCAGCCCCAGCATTTT. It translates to CASREQGTSNQPQHF. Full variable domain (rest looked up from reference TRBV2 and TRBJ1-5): EPEVTQTPSHQVTQMGQEVILRCVPISNHLYFYWYRQILGQKVEFLVSFYNNEISEKSEIFDDQFSVERPDGSNFTLKIRSTKLEDSAMYFCASREQGTSNQPQHFGDGTRLSIL.

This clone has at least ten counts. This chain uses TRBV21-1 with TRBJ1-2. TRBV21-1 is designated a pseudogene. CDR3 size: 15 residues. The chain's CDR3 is CASSKVTRDDCGYTF. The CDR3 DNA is TGTGCCAGCAGCAAAGTCACGAGGGATGATTGTGGCTACACCTTC.

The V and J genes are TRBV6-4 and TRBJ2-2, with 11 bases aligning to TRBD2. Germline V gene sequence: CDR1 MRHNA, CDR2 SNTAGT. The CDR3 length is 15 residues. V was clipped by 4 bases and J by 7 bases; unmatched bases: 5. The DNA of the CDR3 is TGTGCCAGCAGTGTGACTAGCGGGACGGTCGGGGAGCTGTTTTTT. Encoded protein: CASSVTSGTVGELFF.

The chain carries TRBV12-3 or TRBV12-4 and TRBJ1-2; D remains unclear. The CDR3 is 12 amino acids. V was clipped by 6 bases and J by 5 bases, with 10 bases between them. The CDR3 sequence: CASRSQLYGYTF. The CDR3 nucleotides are TGTGCCAGCAGGTCCCAGTTGTATGGCTACACCTTC.

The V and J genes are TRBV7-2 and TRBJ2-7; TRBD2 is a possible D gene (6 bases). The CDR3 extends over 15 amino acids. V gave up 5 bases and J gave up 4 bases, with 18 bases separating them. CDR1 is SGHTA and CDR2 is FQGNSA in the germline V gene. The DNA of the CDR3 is TGTGCCAGCAGCCAAAGGGGAGGCGGGCGGTACGAGCAGTACTTC. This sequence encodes CASSQRGGGRYEQYF.

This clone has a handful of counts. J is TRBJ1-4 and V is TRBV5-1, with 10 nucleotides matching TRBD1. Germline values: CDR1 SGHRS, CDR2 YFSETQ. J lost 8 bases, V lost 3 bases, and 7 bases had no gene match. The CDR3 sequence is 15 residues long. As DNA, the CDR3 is TGCGCCAGCAGCTCGGCCGGGACAGGGGAAGAAAAACTGTTTTTT. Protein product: CASSSAGTGEEKLFF.

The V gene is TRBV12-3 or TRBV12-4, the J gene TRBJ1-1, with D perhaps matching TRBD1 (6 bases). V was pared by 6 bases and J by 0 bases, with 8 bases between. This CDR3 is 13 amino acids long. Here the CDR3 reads CASSQGMNTEAFF. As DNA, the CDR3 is TGTGCCAGCAGCCAGGGGATGAACACTGAAGCTTTCTTT.

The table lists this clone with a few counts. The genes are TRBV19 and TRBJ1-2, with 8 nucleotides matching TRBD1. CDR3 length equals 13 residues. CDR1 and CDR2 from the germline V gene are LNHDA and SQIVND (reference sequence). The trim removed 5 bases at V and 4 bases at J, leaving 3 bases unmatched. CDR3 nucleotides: TGTGCCAGTAGTGGAGGACAGGGCTATGGCTACACCTTC. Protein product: CASSGGQGYGYTF.

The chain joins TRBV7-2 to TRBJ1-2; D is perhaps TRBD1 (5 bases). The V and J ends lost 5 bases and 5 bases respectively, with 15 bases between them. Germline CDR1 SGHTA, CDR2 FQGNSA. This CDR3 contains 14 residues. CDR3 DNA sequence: TGTGCCAGCAGCGTCCCGGGGGGTTTTTATGGCTACACCTTC. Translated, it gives CASSVPGGFYGYTF.

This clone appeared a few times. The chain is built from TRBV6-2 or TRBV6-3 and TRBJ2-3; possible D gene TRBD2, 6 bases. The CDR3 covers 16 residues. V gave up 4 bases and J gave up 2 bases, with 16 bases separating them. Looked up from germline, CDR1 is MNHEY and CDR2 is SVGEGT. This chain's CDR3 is CASSSSGTFNTDTQYF. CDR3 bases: TGTGCCAGCAGTTCCTCCGGGACTTTTAACACAGATACGCAGTATTTT.

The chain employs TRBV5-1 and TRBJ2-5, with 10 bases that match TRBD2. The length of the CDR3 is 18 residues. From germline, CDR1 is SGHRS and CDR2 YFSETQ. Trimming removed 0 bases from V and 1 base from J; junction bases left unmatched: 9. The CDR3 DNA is TGCGCCAGCAGCTTGGAGCCTAGCGGGAGAAAGGGCCAAGAGACCCAGTACTTC. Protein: CASSLEPSGRKGQETQYF.

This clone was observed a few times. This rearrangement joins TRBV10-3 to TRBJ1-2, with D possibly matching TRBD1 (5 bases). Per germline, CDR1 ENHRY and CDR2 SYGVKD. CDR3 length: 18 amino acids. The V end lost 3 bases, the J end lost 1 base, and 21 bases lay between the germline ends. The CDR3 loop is CAISDNRDSSPINYGYTF. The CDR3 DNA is TGTGCCATCAGTGACAACCGTGACAGTAGCCCAATTAACTATGGCTACACCTTC.

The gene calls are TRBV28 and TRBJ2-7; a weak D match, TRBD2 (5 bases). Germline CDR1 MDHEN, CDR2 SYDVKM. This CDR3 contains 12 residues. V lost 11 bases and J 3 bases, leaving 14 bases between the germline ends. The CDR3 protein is CAAAVDLYEQYF. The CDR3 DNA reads TGTGCCGCAGCGGTCGATCTCTACGAGCAGTACTTC.

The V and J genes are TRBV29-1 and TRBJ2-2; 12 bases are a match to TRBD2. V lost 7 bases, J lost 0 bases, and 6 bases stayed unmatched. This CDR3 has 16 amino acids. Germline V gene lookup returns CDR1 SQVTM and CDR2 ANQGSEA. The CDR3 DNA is TGCAGCGAGGGACTAGCGGGCCAGGCGAACACCGGGGAGCTGTTTTTT. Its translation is CSEGLAGQANTGELFF.

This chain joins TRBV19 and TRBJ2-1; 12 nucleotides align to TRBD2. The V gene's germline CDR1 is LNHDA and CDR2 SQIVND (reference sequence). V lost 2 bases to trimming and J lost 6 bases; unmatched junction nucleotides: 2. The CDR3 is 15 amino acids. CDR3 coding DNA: TGTGCCAGTAGTATACTAGCGGGAGGGGGCAATGAGCAGTTCTTC. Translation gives CASSILAGGGNEQFF.

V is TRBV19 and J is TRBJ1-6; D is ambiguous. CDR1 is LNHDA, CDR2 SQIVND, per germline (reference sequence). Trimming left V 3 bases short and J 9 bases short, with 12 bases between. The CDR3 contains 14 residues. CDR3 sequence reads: CASSITGASSPLHF. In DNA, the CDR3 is TGTGCCAGTAGTATCACCGGTGCGAGTTCACCCCTCCACTTT.

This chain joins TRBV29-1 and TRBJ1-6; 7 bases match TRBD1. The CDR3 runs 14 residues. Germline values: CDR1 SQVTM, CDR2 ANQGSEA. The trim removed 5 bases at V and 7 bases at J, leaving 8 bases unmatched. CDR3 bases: TGCAGCGTTCTAACAGGGGTTGTCAATTCACCCCTCCACTTT. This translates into CSVLTGVVNSPLHF.

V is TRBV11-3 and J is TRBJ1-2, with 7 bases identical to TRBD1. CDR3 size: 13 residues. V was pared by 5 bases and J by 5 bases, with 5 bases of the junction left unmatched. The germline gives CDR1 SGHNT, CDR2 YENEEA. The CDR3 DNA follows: TGTGCCAGCAGCGGGCCAGGGGGTTATGGCTACACCTTC. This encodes CASSGPGGYGYTF.

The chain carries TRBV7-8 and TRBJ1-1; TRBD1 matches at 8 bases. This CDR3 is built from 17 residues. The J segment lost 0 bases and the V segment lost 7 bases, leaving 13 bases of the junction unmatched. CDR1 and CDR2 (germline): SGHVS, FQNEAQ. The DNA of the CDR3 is TGTGCCAGCACCTTCAGGGGGGACAGGTTATTGAACACTGAAGCTTTCTTT. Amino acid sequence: CASTFRGDRLLNTEAFF.

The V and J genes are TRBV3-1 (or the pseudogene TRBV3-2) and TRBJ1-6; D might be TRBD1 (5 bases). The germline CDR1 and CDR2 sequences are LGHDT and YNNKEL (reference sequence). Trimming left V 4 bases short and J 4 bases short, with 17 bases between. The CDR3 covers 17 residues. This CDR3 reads CASSPGPLTVYNSPLHF. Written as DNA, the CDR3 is TGTGCCAGCAGCCCTGGCCCCCTGACAGTTTATAATTCACCCCTCCACTTT.

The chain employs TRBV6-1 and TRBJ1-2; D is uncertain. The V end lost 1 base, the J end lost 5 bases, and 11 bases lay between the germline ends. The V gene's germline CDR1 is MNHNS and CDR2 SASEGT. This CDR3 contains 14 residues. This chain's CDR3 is CASSEVGQAYGYTF. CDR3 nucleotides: TGTGCCAGCAGTGAAGTTGGGCAGGCGTATGGCTACACCTTC.

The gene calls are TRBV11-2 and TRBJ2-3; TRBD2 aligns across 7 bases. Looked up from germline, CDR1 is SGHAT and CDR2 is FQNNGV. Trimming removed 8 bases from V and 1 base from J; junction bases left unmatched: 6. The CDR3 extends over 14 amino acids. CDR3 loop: CASGRAGGTDTQYF. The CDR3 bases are TGTGCCAGCGGCAGGGCGGGAGGCACAGATACGCAGTATTTT.

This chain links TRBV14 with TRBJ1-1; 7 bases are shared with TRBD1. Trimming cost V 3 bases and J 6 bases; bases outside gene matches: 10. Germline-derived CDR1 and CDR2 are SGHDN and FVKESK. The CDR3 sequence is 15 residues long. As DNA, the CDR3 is TGTGCCAGCAGCCAGCCCAAGACAGGGAGAGCTGAAGCTTTCTTT. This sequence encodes CASSQPKTGRAEAFF.

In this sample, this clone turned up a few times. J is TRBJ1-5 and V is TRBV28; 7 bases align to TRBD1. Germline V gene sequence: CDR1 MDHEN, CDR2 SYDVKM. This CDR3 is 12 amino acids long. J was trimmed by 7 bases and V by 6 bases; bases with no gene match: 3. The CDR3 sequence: CASRRGQQPQHF. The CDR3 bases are TGTGCCAGCAGGAGGGGACAGCAGCCCCAGCATTTT.

CDR3 amino acids: CASSPSETDNSPLHF. CDR3 DNA: TGTGCCAGCAGCCCCAGTGAGACAGACAATTCACCCCTCCACTTT. The rearrangement uses TRBV3-1 (or the pseudogene TRBV3-2) and TRBJ1-6; D may be TRBD1 (5 bases). Germline V gene lookup returns CDR1 LGHDT and CDR2 YNNKEL (reference sequence). CDR3 length equals 15 residues. Trimming shortened V by 4 bases and J by 7 bases, and 14 bases separated the two germline ends.

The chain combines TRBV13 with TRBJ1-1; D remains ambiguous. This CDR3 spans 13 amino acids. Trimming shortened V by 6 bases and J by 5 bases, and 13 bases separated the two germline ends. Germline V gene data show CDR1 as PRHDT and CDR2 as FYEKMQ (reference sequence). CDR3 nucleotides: TGTGCCAGCAGTTTCGGGTCCCGGACTGAAGCTTTCTTT. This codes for CASSFGSRTEAFF.

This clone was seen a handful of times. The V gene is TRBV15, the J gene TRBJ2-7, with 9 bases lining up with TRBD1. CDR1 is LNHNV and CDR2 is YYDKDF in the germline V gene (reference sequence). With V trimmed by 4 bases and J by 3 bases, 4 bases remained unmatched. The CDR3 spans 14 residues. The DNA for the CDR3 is TGTGCCACCAGCAAACAGGGGGCGTTCTACGAGCAGTACTTC. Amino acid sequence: CATSKQGAFYEQYF.

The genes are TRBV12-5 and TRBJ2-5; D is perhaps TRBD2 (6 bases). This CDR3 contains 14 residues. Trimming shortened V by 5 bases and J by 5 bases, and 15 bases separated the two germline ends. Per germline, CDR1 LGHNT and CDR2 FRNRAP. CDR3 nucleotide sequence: TGTGCTAGTGGTCCGGGACTTCTGGGGGAGACCCAGTACTTC. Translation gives CASGPGLLGETQYF.

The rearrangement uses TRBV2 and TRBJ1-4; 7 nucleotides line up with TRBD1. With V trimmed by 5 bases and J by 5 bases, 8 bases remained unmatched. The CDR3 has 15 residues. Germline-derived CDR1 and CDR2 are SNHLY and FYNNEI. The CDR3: CASSPRTGINEKLFF. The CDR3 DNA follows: TGTGCCAGCAGTCCGCGGACAGGAATCAATGAAAAACTGTTTTTT.